These 25 T cell receptor beta chains originate from one sample sequenced in a study of T-cell reconstitution after alpha-beta-depleted transplantation in children. Preparation of the TCRbeta library involved a method that used unique molecular identifiers. TCRdb processed the PCR reads anew with MiXCR; each CDR3 protein has one entry. The table has 500,000 or so distinct CDR3 sequences, about 30% seen once; the top ten hold 2% to 3%. Material: PBMCs from the stem cell graft donor, obtained from the stem cell graft. The receptor source for this set is a human donor who donated a stem cell graft to a child with aplastic anemia.

The chain uses TRBV7-2 and TRBJ1-5, with 12 nucleotides matching TRBD1. V shed 1 base and J 9 bases; nucleotides not matched to a gene: 4. This CDR3 comprises 15 residues. Germline values: CDR1 SGHTA, CDR2 FQGNSA. The chain's CDR3 is CASSLEGTGGTPQHF. In DNA form, the CDR3 reads TGTGCCAGCAGCTTAGAAGGGACAGGGGGCACGCCCCAGCATTTT.

This clonotype was seen only a few times. The CDR3 DNA reads TGTGCCAGCAGCTATCCACGGAGCTCCTACAATGAGCAGTTCTTC. Translated, it gives CASSYPRSSYNEQFF. V gene TRBV5-5 combines with J gene TRBJ2-1; D gene unclear. The CDR3 contains 15 residues. Trimming took off 3 bases at V and 0 bases at J, with 10 bases between the two ends. The germline V gene has CDR1 SGHKS and CDR2 YYEKEE (reference sequence).

The J gene is TRBJ2-3, the V gene TRBV7-9; a weak D match, TRBD1 (6 bases). CDR3 length: 15 amino acids. V was shortened by 1 base and J by 1 base, with 9 bases between the two germline ends. Germline V gene sequence: CDR1 SEHNR, CDR2 FQNEAQ (reference sequence). CDR3 sequence: CASSLETGRTDTQYF. The CDR3 nucleotides read TGTGCCAGCAGCTTAGAGACAGGCCGCACAGATACGCAGTATTTT.

The chain is built from TRBV28 and TRBJ1-1; 8 bases map to TRBD1. V gave up 10 bases and J gave up 8 bases; unmatched junction bases: 21. The CDR3 is 16 residues long. Germline V lookup: CDR1 MDHEN, CDR2 SYDVKM. In DNA form, the CDR3 reads TGTGCCACAAACAGAGTACCAGGGGGCGAAGCCTCGGAAGCTTTCTTT. This encodes CATNRVPGGEASEAFF.

The rearrangement links TRBV27 to TRBJ2-2, with 7 bases that match TRBD2. Unmatched junction bases numbered 7, after V lost 6 bases and J lost 0 bases. Germline V lookup: CDR1 MNHEY, CDR2 SMNVEV (reference sequence). The CDR3 loop spans 16 amino acids. In DNA form, the CDR3 reads TGTGCCAGCAGCCAGCTAGCGGTCACGAACACCGGGGAGCTGTTTTTT. Its translation: CASSQLAVTNTGELFF.

The table lists this clonotype with a few counts. The genes are TRBV20-1 and TRBJ1-6; D perhaps matches TRBD1 (6 bases). The V gene's germline CDR1 is DFQATT and CDR2 SNEGSKA (reference sequence). V was pared by 3 bases and J by 0 bases, with 12 bases between. The CDR3 runs 16 residues. CDR3 loop: CSASRGRTSYNSPLHF. The CDR3 nucleotides are TGCAGTGCTAGTAGGGGGAGAACCTCCTATAATTCACCCCTCCACTTT.

This chain links TRBV11-2 with TRBJ2-5; the D is unclear. The germline CDR1 and CDR2 sequences are SGHAT and FQNNGV. The V gene lost 1 base and the J gene lost 4 bases, with 7 bases spanning the gap. The CDR3 runs 13 residues. Written as DNA, the CDR3 is TGTGCCAGCAGCTTAGGCTTCACAGAGACCCAGTACTTC. Its translation is CASSLGFTETQYF.

The chain links TRBV10-3 to TRBJ2-5; 7 positions agree with TRBD1. The CDR3 has 14 residues. Looked up from germline, CDR1 is ENHRY and CDR2 is SYGVKD. Germline trimming cut 3 bases from V and 4 bases from J; bases unmatched to any gene: 5. The CDR3 spells CAISDVTGVETQYF. CDR3 nucleotides: TGTGCCATCAGTGACGTAACAGGGGTAGAGACCCAGTACTTC.

The CDR3 DNA reads as TGCAGCGTACTGTTCAGCGGGAGCTCCTACGAGCAGTACTTC. Translating gives CSVLFSGSSYEQYF. The chain joins TRBV29-1 to TRBJ2-7; 8 nucleotides agree with TRBD2. V was clipped by 6 bases and J by 0 bases; unmatched bases: 7. The CDR3 has 14 residues. The germline CDR1 and CDR2 sequences are SQVTM and ANQGSEA.

The gene calls are TRBV20-1 and TRBJ1-2, with 9 bases that match TRBD1. The germline gives CDR1 DFQATT, CDR2 SNEGSKA (reference sequence). The length of the CDR3 is 15 residues. J was trimmed by 2 bases and V by 6 bases; bases with no gene match: 10. The CDR3 here is CSAENIQGANYGYTF. CDR3 nucleotide sequence: TGCAGTGCGGAGAACATACAGGGGGCGAACTATGGCTACACCTTC.

This rearrangement joins TRBV25-1 to TRBJ2-3; D gene ambiguous. Germline lookup yields CDR1 MGHDK and CDR2 SYGVNS. The V and J ends lost 7 bases and 7 bases respectively, with 18 bases between them. The CDR3 has 14 amino acids. This CDR3 reads CASNQDGGSHTQYF. Here the CDR3 DNA reads TGTGCCAGCAACCAGGACGGCGGCTCACATACGCAGTATTTT.

CDR3 protein: CVKGPFQPETQYF. The CDR3, as DNA: TGTGTCAAGGGTCCTTTCCAACCGGAGACCCAGTACTTC. V gene TRBV28 combines with J gene TRBJ2-5; D is ambiguous. CDR3 length: 13 amino acids. Looked up from germline, CDR1 is MDHEN and CDR2 is SYDVKM.

This clonotype turned up a few times. The V call is TRBV12-3 or TRBV12-4, the J call TRBJ2-7; D could derive from TRBD1 or TRBD2 (5 bases each). This CDR3 spans 15 amino acids. The ends were cut back, 4 bases at V and 0 bases at J, with 13 bases in the middle. The CDR3 region is CASSSRDQTSYEQYF. The CDR3 bases are TGTGCCAGCAGTTCCCGGGACCAAACCTCCTACGAGCAGTACTTC.

This clonotype occurred a few times. This chain links TRBV7-2 with TRBJ1-1; perhaps TRBD1 as D (6 bases). The CDR3 extends over 13 amino acids. Germline V CDR1 and CDR2: SGHTA, FQGNSA. Between the trimmed V and J ends, which lost 0 bases and 10 bases, there was a span of 12 bases. CDR3 residues: CASSLAGGRRAFF. For the CDR3, the DNA is TGTGCCAGCAGCTTAGCAGGGGGTAGGCGAGCTTTCTTT.

The chain carries TRBV12-3 or TRBV12-4 and TRBJ2-1; 7 bases fit TRBD1. V dropped 5 bases and J dropped 2; count of bases not matched to a gene: 9. The CDR3 runs 16 residues. CDR3 region: CASSAVGGGPYNEQFF. Written as DNA, the CDR3 is TGTGCCAGCAGTGCCGTAGGGGGCGGGCCCTACAATGAGCAGTTCTTC.

This clonotype turned up a few times. The chain employs TRBV4-3 and TRBJ2-5; no clear D gene. From germline, CDR1 is LGHNA and CDR2 YSLEER. This CDR3 contains 15 residues. Trimming pared 0 bases from V and 4 bases from J, leaving 12 bases between. CDR3 bases: TGCGCCAGCAGCCAAGATCGCGCAGGACCAGAGACCCAGTACTTC. This codes for CASSQDRAGPETQYF.

This chain links TRBV20-1 with TRBJ2-5; 15 nucleotides line up with TRBD2. In germline, CDR1 is DFQATT, CDR2 SNEGSKA (reference sequence). This CDR3 spans 17 amino acids. V gave up 3 bases and J gave up 5 bases; unmatched junction bases: 10. The DNA of the CDR3 is TGCAGTGCTAGGTTGAGGACTAGCGGGAGGGCCTGGGAGACCCAGTACTTC. This sequence encodes CSARLRTSGRAWETQYF.

This clonotype was seen only once. The rearrangement joins TRBV20-1 to TRBJ2-3; D may match TRBD1 or TRBD2 (5 bases each). Looked up from germline, CDR1 is DFQATT and CDR2 is SNEGSKA (reference sequence). Trimming stripped 0 bases from V and 0 bases from J, with 13 bases between. The CDR3 runs to 16 residues. The CDR3 reads CSARDGDASSTDTQYF. In nucleotides, the CDR3 is TGCAGTGCTAGAGACGGGGACGCCTCTAGCACAGATACGCAGTATTTT.

This clonotype was observed a handful of times. The rearrangement joins TRBV11-1 to TRBJ2-1; 16 nucleotides line up with TRBD2. Germline trimming cut 0 bases from V and 11 bases from J; bases unmatched to any gene: 4. This CDR3 has 16 residues. From germline, CDR1 is SGHAT and CDR2 FQDESV (reference sequence). CDR3 sequence: CASSLASGLAGGKQFF. CDR3 DNA: TGTGCCAGCAGCTTAGCTTCGGGACTAGCGGGAGGGAAGCAGTTCTTC.

The table lists this clonotype with many counts. V usage is TRBV29-1 and J usage is TRBJ2-7, with D perhaps being TRBD1 or TRBD2 (5 bases each). The CDR3 sequence is 13 residues long. Between the trimmed V and J ends, which lost 3 bases and 2 bases, there was a span of 11 bases. The germline V gene has CDR1 SQVTM and CDR2 ANQGSEA. The CDR3 region is CSVERDRTYEQYV. In nucleotides, the CDR3 is TGCAGCGTTGAGAGGGACCGTACCTACGAGCAGTACGTC.

This clonotype turned up a few times. The chain joins TRBV19 to TRBJ1-5; D might be TRBD1 (5 bases). Germline CDR1 and CDR2: LNHDA and SQIVND (reference sequence). Trimming shortened V by 10 bases and J by 0 bases, and 13 bases separated the two germline ends. The CDR3 runs 14 residues. The CDR3 sequence: CATEEGHSNQPQHF. The CDR3 nucleotides read TGTGCCACCGAGGAGGGGCATAGCAATCAGCCCCAGCATTTT. The full variable domain, with the rest looked up from reference TRBV19 and TRBJ1-5, is DGGITQSPKYLFRKEGQNVTLSCEQNLNHDAMYWYRQDPGQGLRLIYYSQIVNDFQKGDIAEGYSVSREKKESFPLTVTSAQKNPTAFYLCATEEGHSNQPQHFGDGTRLSIL.

The chain has TRBV29-1 and TRBJ1-1; D is uncertain. Trimming removed 0 bases at V and 6 bases at J, with 5 bases between. This CDR3 is 11 amino acids long. CDR1 is SQVTM, CDR2 ANQGSEA, per germline. The CDR3 protein is CSVEDGPEAFF. In DNA form, the CDR3 reads TGCAGCGTTGAAGACGGTCCTGAAGCTTTCTTT.

This clonotype was observed a few times. V gene TRBV9 combines with J gene TRBJ1-2; no clear D. The CDR3 has 16 amino acids. The germline V gene encodes CDR1 SGDLS and CDR2 YYNGEE. Trimming removed 0 bases from V and 2 bases from J, with 14 bases in between. This CDR3 reads CASSVGGLDGNYGYTF. Here the CDR3 DNA reads TGTGCCAGCAGCGTAGGCGGTCTGGACGGGAACTATGGCTACACCTTC. Looking up the rest from reference TRBV9 and TRBJ1-2 gives the full variable domain: DSGVTQTPKHLITATGQRVTLRCSPRSGDLSVYWYQQSLDQGLQFLIQYYNGEERAKGNILERFSAQQFPDLHSELNLSSLELGDSALYFCASSVGGLDGNYGYTFGSGTRLTVV.

The CDR3 DNA reads TGCGCCAGCAGCCCGACAGGGGGGCCGAACATTCAGTACTTC. It yields the protein CASSPTGGPNIQYF. V gene TRBV5-1 combines with J gene TRBJ2-4, with 9 bases lining up with TRBD1. Trimming at V came to 4 bases and at J to 7 bases, leaving 6 bases not matched to a gene. Looked up from germline, CDR1 is SGHRS and CDR2 is YFSETQ. This CDR3 is 14 amino acids long.

This clonotype was seen more than once but under ten times. The gene calls are TRBV7-8 and TRBJ2-1; D might be TRBD1 (5 bases). The CDR3 covers 13 residues. Germline V gene data show CDR1 as SGHVS and CDR2 as FQNEAQ. V gave up 3 bases and J gave up 9 bases, with 12 bases separating them. DNA for the CDR3: TGTGCCAGCAGCTTTCAGGGAAACAGTGAGCAGTTCTTC. Its translation: CASSFQGNSEQFF. Together with reference TRBV7-8 and TRBJ2-1, the CDR3 gives the full variable domain: GAGVSQSPRYKVAKRGQDVALRCDPISGHVSLFWYQQALGQGPEFLTYFQNEAQLDKSGLPSDRFFAERPEGSVSTLKIQRTQQEDSAVYLCASSFQGNSEQFFGPGTRLTVL.